Listed below are T cell receptor beta chains from one sample, sequenced in a study of early T cells in non-severe SARS-CoV-2 infection. TCRdb passed the 5' RACE reads through MiXCR, listing each CDR3 protein once. The table has around 64,000 distinct CDR3 sequences, approximately 10% seen once; the top ten hold 5% to 7%. The sequencing here drew on whole blood, taken at baseline. Receptors were obtained from an adult who was a healthcare worker with PCR-confirmed SARS-CoV-2 infection or an uninfected control (not recorded which). Each CDR3 is given with its conserved first and last residue. D genes are given only for firm matches. A row's size may be missing; if present it is once, few, many or a size class.

J,D,V,size,CDR3,DNA
TRBJ2-7,TRBD2,TRBV5-1,many,CASSEWTSGSTDSSYEQYF,TGCGCCAGCAGCGAATGGACTAGCGGCTCCACTGACAGCTCCTACGAGCAGTACTTC
TRBJ1-1,TRBD1,TRBV6-5,few,CASSRQGIGTEAFF,TGTGCCAGCAGCCGACAGGGGATCGGGACTGAAGCTTTCTTT
TRBJ2-3,TRBD2,TRBV2,many,CAREGLAGNSPPPDTQYF,TGTGCCAGAGAGGGACTAGCGGGCAATTCTCCACCCCCAGATACGCAGTATTTT
TRBJ2-2,NA,TRBV3-1,NA,CASSRLGATENTGELFF,TGTGCCAGCAGCCGACTCGGAGCCACAGAGAACACCGGGGAGCTGTTTTTT
TRBJ1-1,NA,TRBV18,NA,CASSPPSQRNTEAFF,TGTGCCAGCTCACCACCGTCACAGAGGAACACTGAAGCTTTCTTT
TRBJ2-4,NA,TRBV28,NA,CASSLPDQLQYF,TGTGCCAGCAGCCTCCCGGATCAGCTTCAGTACTTC
TRBJ1-2,NA,TRBV29-1,NA,CSVRGVNYGYTF,TGCAGCGTTAGAGGGGTTAACTATGGCTACACCTTC
TRBJ2-2,TRBD2,TRBV6-2/TRBV6-3,few,CASSGLAGVAGELFF,TGTGCCAGCAGTGGACTAGCGGGAGTAGCCGGGGAGCTGTTTTTT
TRBJ1-1,NA,TRBV6-2/TRBV6-3,NA,CASRGGKTEAFF,TGTGCCAGCAGGGGGGGGAAAACTGAAGCTTTCTTT
TRBJ2-1,NA,TRBV3-1,few,CASSQLPGLHYNEQFF,TGTGCCAGCAGCCAATTACCGGGACTCCACTACAATGAGCAGTTCTTC
TRBJ2-2,TRBD2,TRBV5-1,NA,CASTRLAGGPTNTVELFF,TGCGCCAGCACCCGACTAGCGGGGGGACCTACTAACACCGTGGAGCTGTTTTTT
TRBJ2-3,TRBD1,TRBV7-8,few,CASSATGGYGDTQYF,TGTGCCAGCAGCGCGACAGGGGGCTACGGAGATACGCAGTATTTT
TRBJ2-5,NA,TRBV6-1,few,CASSEQGGDETQYF,TGTGCCAGCAGTGAACAAGGGGGTGATGAGACCCAGTACTTC
TRBJ2-5,NA,TRBV29-1,few,CSAREARGAAQYF,TGCAGCGCCCGCGAGGCCAGGGGTGCGGCCCAGTACTTC
TRBJ1-5,NA,TRBV5-6,few,CASSLGHSLNQPQHF,TGTGCCAGCAGCCTGGGGCACAGCCTAAATCAGCCCCAGCATTTT
TRBJ2-2,NA,TRBV7-3,many,CASSLIATGELFF,TGTGCCAGCAGCTTAATAGCCACCGGGGAGCTGTTTTTT
TRBJ1-4,NA,TRBV6-6,NA,CASSPGTTNEKLFF,TGTGCCAGCAGCCCAGGAACAACTAATGAAAAACTGTTTTTT
TRBJ2-7,TRBD2,TRBV7-6,few,CASSLRSGASYEQYF,TGTGCCAGCAGCTTACGAAGCGGGGCCTCCTACGAGCAGTACTTC
TRBJ2-7,NA,TRBV5-4,few,CASSFSVDSYEQYF,TGTGCCAGCAGTTTCTCAGTCGACAGCTACGAGCAGTACTTC
TRBJ1-1,TRBD1,TRBV6-5,NA,CASSPGQAMNTEAFF,TGTGCCAGCAGTCCGGGACAGGCGATGAACACTGAAGCTTTCTTT
TRBJ2-3,NA,TRBV20-1,many,CSASARERGDTQYF,TGCAGTGCTAGTGCCAGGGAAAGAGGAGATACGCAGTATTTT
TRBJ2-3,TRBD2,TRBV20-1,few,CSALLAGLAGGATDTQYF,TGCAGTGCTCTACTGGCGGGACTAGCGGGTGGTGCCACAGATACGCAGTATTTT
TRBJ2-1,NA,TRBV29-1,NA,CSVRTMAANEQFF,TGCAGCGTACGGACTATGGCGGCCAATGAGCAGTTCTTC
TRBJ2-1,NA,TRBV29-1,NA,CSGDNTYNEQIF,TGCAGCGGGGATAATACCTACAATGAGCAGATCTTC
TRBJ2-3,NA,TRBV6-4,few,CASSDSGTPTDTQYF,TGTGCCAGCAGTGACTCCGGGACACCCACAGATACGCAGTATTTT
TRBJ1-1,NA,TRBV29-1,few,CSVGITEAFF,TGCAGCGTCGGAATAACTGAAGCTTTCTTT
TRBJ1-5,NA,TRBV19,NA,CASSIGAGSPYSNQPQHF,TGTGCCAGTAGTATAGGGGCAGGGTCACCCTATAGCAATCAGCCCCAGCATTTT
TRBJ2-1,TRBD2,TRBV6-6,many,CASRGLAQVESWNEQFF,TGTGCCAGCCGGGGACTAGCCCAAGTCGAAAGTTGGAATGAGCAGTTCTTC
TRBJ2-7,NA,TRBV19,many,CASSPTPAAYEQYF,TGTGCCAGTAGTCCGACCCCGGCAGCCTACGAGCAGTACTTC
TRBJ2-7,TRBD1,TRBV24-1,many,CATSDSQFGDSAYEQYF,TGTGCCACCAGTGATTCCCAGTTCGGGGACAGCGCCTACGAGCAGTACTTC
TRBJ2-1,NA,TRBV5-1,NA,CASSSVWVLSSYNEQFF,TGCGCCAGCAGCTCCGTTTGGGTCCTGAGCTCCTACAATGAGCAGTTCTTC
TRBJ1-1,TRBD1,TRBV19,few,CASRQGAIKNTEAFF,TGTGCCAGCCGACAGGGGGCGATTAAGAACACTGAAGCTTTCTTT
TRBJ2-3,NA,TRBV7-9,few,CASSLEPPADTQYF,TGTGCCAGCAGCTTAGAACCCCCGGCAGATACGCAGTATTTT
TRBJ1-1,NA,TRBV5-1,few,CASSLAAQRGAEAFF,TGCGCCAGCAGCTTGGCCGCTCAGCGAGGCGCTGAAGCTTTCTTT
TRBJ2-3,NA,TRBV29-1,few,CSVERGSDTQYF,TGCAGCGTTGAGCGAGGATCAGATACGCAGTATTTT
TRBJ2-2,TRBD2,TRBV11-2,many,CASTPRRSSGRRTGELFF,TGTGCCAGCACCCCGAGACGGAGTAGCGGGCGTCGAACCGGGGAGCTGTTTTTT
TRBJ2-7,NA,TRBV5-1,NA,CASSWRGYEQYF,TGCGCCAGCAGCTGGAGAGGGTACGAGCAGTACTTC
TRBJ2-3,TRBD2,TRBV4-3,many,CASSQSGTRYTDTQYF,TGCGCCAGCAGCCAATCCGGGACTAGGTACACAGATACGCAGTATTTT
TRBJ2-7,NA,TRBV12-3/TRBV12-4,NA,CASRPSTGRREQYF,TGTGCCAGCAGACCATCTACAGGGAGACGCGAGCAGTACTTC
TRBJ2-1,NA,TRBV5-1,few,CASSPISYNEQFF,TGCGCCAGCAGCCCGATTAGCTACAATGAGCAGTTCTTC
TRBJ1-4,NA,TRBV11-3,NA,CASSPPRGRGEEKLFF,TGTGCCAGCAGCCCACCCAGGGGAAGGGGCGAAGAAAAACTGTTTTTT
TRBJ2-5,NA,TRBV4-1,many,CASSQVRRETQYF,TGCGCCAGCAGCCAAGTGCGGCGGGAGACCCAGTACTTC